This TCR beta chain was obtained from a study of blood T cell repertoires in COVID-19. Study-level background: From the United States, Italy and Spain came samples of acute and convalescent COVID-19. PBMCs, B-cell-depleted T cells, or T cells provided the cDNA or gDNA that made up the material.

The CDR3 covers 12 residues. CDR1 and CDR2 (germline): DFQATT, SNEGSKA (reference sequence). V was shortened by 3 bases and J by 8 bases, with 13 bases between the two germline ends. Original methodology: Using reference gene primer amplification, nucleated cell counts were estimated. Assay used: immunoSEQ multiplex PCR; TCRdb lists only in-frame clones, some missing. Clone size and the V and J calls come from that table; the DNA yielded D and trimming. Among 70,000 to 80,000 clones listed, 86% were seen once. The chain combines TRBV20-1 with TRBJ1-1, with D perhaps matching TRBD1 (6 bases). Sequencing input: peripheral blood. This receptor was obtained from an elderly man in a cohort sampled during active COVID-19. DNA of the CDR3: TGCAGTGCTAGTTTGAGGGACATAGAAGCTTTCTTT. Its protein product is CSASLRDIEAFF.